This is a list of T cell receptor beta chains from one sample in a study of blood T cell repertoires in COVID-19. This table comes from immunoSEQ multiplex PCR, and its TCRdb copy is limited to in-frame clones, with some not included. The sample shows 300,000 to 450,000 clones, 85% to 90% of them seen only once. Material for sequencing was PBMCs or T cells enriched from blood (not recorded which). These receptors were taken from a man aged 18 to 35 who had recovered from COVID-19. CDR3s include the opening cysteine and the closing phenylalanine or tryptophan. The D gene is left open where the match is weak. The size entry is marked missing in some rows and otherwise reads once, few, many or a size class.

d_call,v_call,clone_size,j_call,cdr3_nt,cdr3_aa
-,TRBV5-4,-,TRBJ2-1,TGTGCCAGCAGCTCCTCGGACTTATTCGATGAGCAGTTCTTC,CASSSSDLFDEQFF
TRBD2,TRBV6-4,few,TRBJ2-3,TGTGCCAGCAGTGAGGGGACTAGCGGGGGGGCCGATACGCAGTATTTT,CASSEGTSGGADTQYF
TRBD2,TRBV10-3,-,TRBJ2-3,TGTGCCATCAGCACTTACACCGGGGGGTTGAGCACAGATACGCAGTATTTT,CAISTYTGGLSTDTQYF
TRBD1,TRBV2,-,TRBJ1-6,TGTGCCACCCACCCGACAGGGGGTAATTCACCCCTCCACTTT,CATHPTGGNSPLHF
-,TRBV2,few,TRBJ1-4,TGTGCCGGGGGCTTAGGGGGAAATGAAAAACTGTTTTTT,CAGGLGGNEKLFF
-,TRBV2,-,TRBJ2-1,TGTGCCAGCACGAGCAGCGAAACTAGCAATGAGCAGTTCTTC,CASTSSETSNEQFF
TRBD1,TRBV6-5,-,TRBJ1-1,TGTGCCAGCAGTTTGGGCAGGGGGAGGACTGAAGCTTTCTTT,CASSLGRGRTEAFF
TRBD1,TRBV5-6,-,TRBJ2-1,TGTGCCAGCAGCTTCAGAAGGACAGGGGGCAATGAGCAGTTCTTC,CASSFRRTGGNEQFF
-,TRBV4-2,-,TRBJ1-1,TGTGCCAGCAGCCAAGTCCTCCAAGGGGGAAGGAGCACTGAAGCTTTCTTT,CASSQVLQGGRSTEAFF
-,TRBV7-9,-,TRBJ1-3,TGTGCCAGCAGCTTGGCGCACGGAGGGTCTGGAAACACCATATATTTT,CASSLAHGGSGNTIYF
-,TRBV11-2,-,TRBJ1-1,TGTGCCAGCAGTAGTCAGGGAGGGACTGAAGCTTTCTTT,CASSSQGGTEAFF
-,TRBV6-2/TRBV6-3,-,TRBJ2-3,TGTGCCAGCAGTTACTCTACGGTGCCGTATAAAAACACAGATACGCAGTATTTT,CASSYSTVPYKNTDTQYF
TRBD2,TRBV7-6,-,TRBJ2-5,TGTGCCAGCAGAACGAAGTATCGGGGGGTTCGAGAGACCCAGTACTTC,CASRTKYRGVRETQYF
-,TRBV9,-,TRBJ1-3,TGTGCCAGCACCCTAGGTGGGTACGGGAACACCATATATTTT,CASTLGGYGNTIYF
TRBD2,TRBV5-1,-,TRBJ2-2,TGCGCCAGCAGCTTGGAGGCTAGCGGGTTTAAAACCGGGGAGCTGTTTTTT,CASSLEASGFKTGELFF
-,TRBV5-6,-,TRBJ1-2,TGTGCCAGCACCCCGGGGTTGATGGAGGGCTACACCTTC,CASTPGLMEGYTF
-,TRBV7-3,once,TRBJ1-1,TGTGCCAGCAGCTTAACCGGGCAGGGTGAAGCTTTCTTT,CASSLTGQGEAFF
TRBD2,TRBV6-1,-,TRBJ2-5,TGTGCCAGCAGTGATTGGCGGTCGCGGGAGGATACCCAGTACTTC,CASSDWRSREDTQYF
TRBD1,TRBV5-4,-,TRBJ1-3,TGTGCCAGCAGCCAGGGGGTTTCGGGAAACACCATATATTTT,CASSQGVSGNTIYF
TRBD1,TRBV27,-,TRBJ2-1,TGTGCCAGCAGTGCCCCGGGACAGACAAACAATGAGCAGTTCTTC,CASSAPGQTNNEQFF
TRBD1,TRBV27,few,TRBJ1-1,TGTGCCAGCAGTCCCATCGGACAGGGGGTGGGGACTGAAGCTTTCTTT,CASSPIGQGVGTEAFF
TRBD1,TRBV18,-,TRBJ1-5,TGTGCCAGCTCACCTTGGGGACAGGGCTTCAATCAGCCCCAGCATTTT,CASSPWGQGFNQPQHF
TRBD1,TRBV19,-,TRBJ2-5,TGTGCCAGTGGGCCGTTGGGACAGGGAGATTGGACCCAGTACTTC,CASGPLGQGDWTQYF
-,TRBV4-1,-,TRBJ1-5,TGCGCCAGCAGCCCAACCTCGGACAGTGACAATCAGCCCCAGCATTTT,CASSPTSDSDNQPQHF
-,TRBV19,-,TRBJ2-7,TGTGCCAGTAGTCTAGACTTGGGGAGCTCCTACGAGCAGTACTTC,CASSLDLGSSYEQYF
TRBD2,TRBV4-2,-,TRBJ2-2,TGTGCCAGCAGCCACCCGGGACTAGTCACCGGGGAGCTGTTTTTT,CASSHPGLVTGELFF
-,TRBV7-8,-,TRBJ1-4,TGTGCCAGCAGCTTAGAAGTGACAGATGAAAAACTGTTTTTT,CASSLEVTDEKLFF
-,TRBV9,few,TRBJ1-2,TGTGCCAGCAGCCCCGGGAGCTATGGCTACACCTTC,CASSPGSYGYTF
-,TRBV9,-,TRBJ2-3,TGTGCCAGCAGCGCTCACTCTAGCACAGATACGCAGTATTTT,CASSAHSSTDTQYF
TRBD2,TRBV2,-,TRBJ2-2,TGTGCCAGAGCCAGCGGGGTGAACACCGGGGAGCTGTTTTTT,CARASGVNTGELFF
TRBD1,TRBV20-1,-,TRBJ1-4,TGCAGTGCTAGTCCGGGACAGTATAATGAAAAACTGTTTTTT,CSASPGQYNEKLFF
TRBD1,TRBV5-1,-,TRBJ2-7,TGCGCCAGCAGCTTGGTGCCAGGGGGTTCCTACGAGCAGTACTTC,CASSLVPGGSYEQYF
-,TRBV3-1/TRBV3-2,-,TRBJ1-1,TGTGCCAGCAGCTGGGGGCAGATTCCTGAAGCTTTCTTT,CASSWGQIPEAFF
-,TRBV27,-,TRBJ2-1,TGTGCCAGCAGTTTACGCCCCCGTGTTCTGAGCTCCTACAATGAGCAGTTCTTC,CASSLRPRVLSSYNEQFF
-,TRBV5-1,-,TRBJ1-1,TGCGCCAGCAGCGCGGATAACAGGGCCACTGAAGCTTTCTTT,CASSADNRATEAFF
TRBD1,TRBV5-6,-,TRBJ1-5,TGTGCCAGCAGCTTGGGGGACAGGGTTCTACAGCCCCAGCATTTT,CASSLGDRVLQPQHF
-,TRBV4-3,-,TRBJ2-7,TGCGCCAGCAGCCAAGACAAGAGGACCTACGAGCAGTACTTC,CASSQDKRTYEQYF
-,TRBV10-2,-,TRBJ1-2,TGCGCCAGCAGTGATGGGGGGTATGGCTACACCTTC,CASSDGGYGYTF
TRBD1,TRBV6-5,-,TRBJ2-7,TGTGCCAGCAGCGAGGGACAGGGAGGCGAGCAGTACTTC,CASSEGQGGEQYF
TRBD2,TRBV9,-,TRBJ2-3,TGTGCCAGCAGCCCCCCCCGGGGTCTAGCGGGGGGGCTTAGAGATACGCAGTATTTT,CASSPPRGLAGGLRDTQYF
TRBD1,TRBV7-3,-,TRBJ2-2,TGTGCCAGCAGCCTCGGACAGGGATCCACCGGGGAGCTGTTTTTT,CASSLGQGSTGELFF
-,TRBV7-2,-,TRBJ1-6,TGTGCCAGCGATGGACAGATCGGGCATAATTCACCCCTCCACTTT,CASDGQIGHNSPLHF
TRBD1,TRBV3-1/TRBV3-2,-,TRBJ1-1,TGTGCCAGCAGCCAGGCCGGGACAGGGCTGGCTGAAGCTTTCTTT,CASSQAGTGLAEAFF
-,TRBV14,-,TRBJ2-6,TGTGCCAGCAGCCAAGCAGGGGCTGGGGCCAACGTCCTGACTTTC,CASSQAGAGANVLTF
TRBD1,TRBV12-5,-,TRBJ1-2,TGTGCTAGTGGTTGGACGGGACAGGGGACCAACTATGGCTACACCTTC,CASGWTGQGTNYGYTF
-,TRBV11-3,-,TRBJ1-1,TGTGCCAGCAGTACCGGCGGGGGCACTGAAGCTTTCTTT,CASSTGGGTEAFF
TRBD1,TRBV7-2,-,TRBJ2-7,TGTGCCAGCAGGGCAGGGGGCAGCTCCTACGAGCAGTACTTC,CASRAGGSSYEQYF
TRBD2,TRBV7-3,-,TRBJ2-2,TGTGCCAGCAGCTCCTCCCCAGGACTAGCGGGAGCCGGGGAGCTGTTTTTT,CASSSSPGLAGAGELFF